This is a list of T cell receptor beta chains from one sample in a study of OX40 agonist ivuxolimab in advanced cancers. Produced via immunoSEQ multiplex PCR; TCRdb's table is partial and in-frame only. The sample holds tens of thousands of clones, more than 80% seen once. The source was CD4+ or CD8+ T cells sorted from blood, collected in a trial of the OX40 agonist ivuxolimab. The receptors here all came from an adult with an advanced solid tumor such as melanoma, head and neck, liver or kidney cancer. Both conserved end residues are part of each CDR3. D genes are given only for firm matches. The size field is filled for only some rows; it gives once, few, many or a size class.

TRBV28	NA	TRBJ2-3	TRBD1	TGTGCCAGCAGCAAGGGACAGGGGAGAGATACGCAGTATTTT	CASSKGQGRDTQYF
TRBV7-2	NA	TRBJ1-1	NA	TGTGCCAGCAGCCCGCGGGGGAAAGCGACTGAAGCTTTCTTT	CASSPRGKATEAFF
TRBV4-3	NA	TRBJ1-6	NA	TGCGCCAGCAGCCAAATAAATTCACCCCTCCACTTT	CASSQINSPLHF
TRBV23-1	NA	TRBJ2-1	TRBD2	TGCGCCAGCAGTCAGGCGGGAGACCCCGAATCCTACAATGAGCAGTTCTTC	CASSQAGDPESYNEQFF
TRBV15	NA	TRBJ2-5	NA	TGTGCCACCAGCAGAGATTTAGGAGAGACCCAGTACTTC	CATSRDLGETQYF
TRBV28	NA	TRBJ2-7	TRBD2	TGTGCCAGCAGTTTCCTTTCCCAGCGGGAGGGCGGGAAGCAGTACTTC	CASSFLSQREGGKQYF
TRBV5-1	NA	TRBJ2-5	TRBD1	TGCGCCAGCAGCTTAAGACAGGGCTTACAAGAGACCCAGTACTTC	CASSLRQGLQETQYF
TRBV28	NA	TRBJ2-2	NA	TGTGCCAGCAGTTTACGGGGGGAGCTGTTTTTT	CASSLRGELFF
TRBV19	NA	TRBJ1-3	TRBD1	TGTGCCAGTAGTATGCCGGGACAGGGCACCTCTGGAAACACCATATATTTT	CASSMPGQGTSGNTIYF
TRBV6-5	few	TRBJ2-3	NA	TGTGCCAGCAAACCGGGTTCGAGAGATACGCAGTATTTT	CASKPGSRDTQYF
TRBV2	NA	TRBJ2-1	NA	TGTGCCAGCTCCTATAGCGGCCAGCAGTTCTTC	CASSYSGQQFF
TRBV2	NA	TRBJ2-7	NA	TGTGCCAGTACTCTCGGGGAGTGGTACGAGCAGTACTTC	CASTLGEWYEQYF
TRBV13	NA	TRBJ2-3	NA	TGTGCCAGCAGCTTAGACCGCGCGGATACGCAGTATTTT	CASSLDRADTQYF
TRBV7-9	NA	TRBJ2-1	TRBD1	TGTGCCAGCAGCTTAGCGCCTGGGACAGGGTTTTCGAATACTGAGCAGTTCTTC	CASSLAPGTGFSNTEQFF
TRBV11-2	NA	TRBJ2-1	TRBD2	TGTGCCAGCAGCACGTCTAGCGGGACTAACAATGAGCAGTTCTTC	CASSTSSGTNNEQFF
TRBV19	NA	TRBJ1-2	NA	TGTGCCAGTAGTATGGATCGGGGCTACACCTTC	CASSMDRGYTF
TRBV7-9	NA	TRBJ1-1	NA	TGTGCCAGCAGCTTAGCGACAGCCCCGCGTACTGAAGCTTTCTTT	CASSLATAPRTEAFF
TRBV7-9	NA	TRBJ1-4	TRBD1	TGTGCCAGCAGCTCCCGACAGGGGTCTGAAAAACTGTTTTTT	CASSSRQGSEKLFF
TRBV11-3	NA	TRBJ2-7	TRBD1	TGTGCCAGCAGCTTATTCAGGGGGAACGAGCAGTACTTC	CASSLFRGNEQYF
TRBV29-1	NA	TRBJ1-1	NA	TGCAGCGGTCTCGGACGGATGAACACTGAAGCTTTCTTT	CSGLGRMNTEAFF
TRBV4-2	NA	TRBJ1-4	TRBD1	TGTGCCAGCAGCCCCAAAGAAAACAGGGGGGGGGAAAAACTGTTTTTT	CASSPKENRGGEKLFF
TRBV7-6	NA	TRBJ2-5	TRBD1	TGTGCCAGCACTCCAGGGGGCATTGAGACCCAGTACTTC	CASTPGGIETQYF